Presented here are 6 T cell receptor beta chains from one specimen sequenced in a study of shared clonotypes between healthy human individuals. Measured with immunoSEQ multiplex PCR; TCRdb has only the in-frame clones, and not every one. The sample records around 2,000,000 clones, roughly 94% being singletons. Sample: naive CD4+ T cells sorted from blood. Stated subset: CD45RA+ positively selected. The receptors were gathered from a man between 18 and 35 years old in good health.

The V gene is TRBV27, the J gene TRBJ1-2; no clear D. Germline values: CDR1 MNHEY, CDR2 SMNVEV (reference sequence). The CDR3 spans 14 residues. Between the trimmed V and J ends, which lost 0 bases and 2 bases, there was a span of 7 bases. CDR3 nucleotides: TGTGCCAGCAGTTTATCCGCCGGGAACTATGGCTACACCTTC. Its translation is CASSLSAGNYGYTF.

This chain joins TRBV5-4 and TRBJ1-6; D not certain. Germline V gene data show CDR1 as SGHNT and CDR2 as YYREEE (reference sequence). The CDR3 loop spans 14 amino acids. V gave up 5 bases and J gave up 8 bases, with 14 bases separating them. The CDR3 DNA is TGTGCCAGCAGTTACCCGGGCCCAGATTCACCCCTCCACTTT. Translation: CASSYPGPDSPLHF.

V is TRBV6-6 and J is TRBJ1-2; possibly TRBD1 for D (5 bases). Trimming removed 2 bases at V and 7 bases at J, with 11 bases between. The CDR3 length is 13 residues. The germline V gene has CDR1 MNHNY and CDR2 SVGAGI (reference sequence). Written as DNA, the CDR3 is TGTGCCAGCAGTTACGGGGGGGAAACTGGCTACACCTTC. Protein sequence: CASSYGGETGYTF.

The chain employs TRBV6-5 and TRBJ2-3; TRBD1 agrees at 8 bases. Germline CDR1 MNHEY, CDR2 SVGAGI. The CDR3 loop spans 14 amino acids. Trimming at V came to 5 bases and at J to 5 bases, leaving 6 bases not matched to a gene. CDR3 DNA: TGTGCCAGCAGTCTTCGGACAGGGCAAGATACGCAGTATTTT. It specifies CASSLRTGQDTQYF.

This rearrangement joins TRBV7-2 to TRBJ2-1; 8 bases map to TRBD2. The length of the CDR3 is 15 residues. Germline CDR1 SGHTA, CDR2 FQGNSA. V gave up 9 bases and J gave up 7 bases; unmatched junction bases: 14. DNA for the CDR3: TGTGCCAGTCTACCTAGCGGGCAGTTGGGAAATGAGCAGTTCTTC. Translation: CASLPSGQLGNEQFF.

This chain links TRBV7-9 with TRBJ1-2; D possibly corresponds to TRBD1 (6 bases). Trimming took 3 bases from V and 5 from J, leaving 16 bases between them. Germline CDR1 reads SEHNR; CDR2 reads FQNEAQ (reference sequence). The CDR3 consists of 15 residues. The CDR3 DNA sequence: TGTGCCAGCAGCTTCCCACAGGGCAATACATATGGCTACACCTTC. Protein sequence: CASSFPQGNTYGYTF. Drawing the rest from reference TRBV7-9 and TRBJ1-2, the complete variable domain is DTGVSQNPRHKITKRGQNVTFRCDPISEHNRLYWYRQTLGQGPEFLTYFQNEAQLEKSRLLSDRFSAERPKGSFSTLEIQRTEQGDSAMYLCASSFPQGNTYGYTFGSGTRLTVV.